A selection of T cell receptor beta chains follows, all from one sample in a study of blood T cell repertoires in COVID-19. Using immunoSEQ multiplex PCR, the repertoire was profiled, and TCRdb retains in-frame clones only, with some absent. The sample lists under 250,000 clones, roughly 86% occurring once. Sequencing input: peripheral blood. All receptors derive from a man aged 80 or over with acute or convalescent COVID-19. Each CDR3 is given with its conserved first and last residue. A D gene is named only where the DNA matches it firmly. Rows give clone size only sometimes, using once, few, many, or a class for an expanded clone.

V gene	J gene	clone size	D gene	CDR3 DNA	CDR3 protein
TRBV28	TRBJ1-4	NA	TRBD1	TGTGCCAGCAGTGGCTACGGGACAGGGGGGACCCTTAGGGAAAAACTGTTTTTT	CASSGYGTGGTLREKLFF
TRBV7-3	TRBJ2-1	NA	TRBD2	TGTGCCAGCAGCCCGCCAGGGAGGGATAGGGATGAGCAGTTCTTC	CASSPPGRDRDEQFF
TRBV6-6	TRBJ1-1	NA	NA	TGTGCCAGCAGTTACTCGGAGGGAAACACTGAAGCTTTCTTT	CASSYSEGNTEAFF
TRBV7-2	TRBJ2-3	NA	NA	TGTGCCAGCAACCAGGGCGTGTCAGATACGCAGTATTTT	CASNQGVSDTQYF
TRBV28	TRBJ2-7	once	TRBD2	TGTGCCAGCAGTGACGGGGGACTAGCCTCCTACGAGCAGTACTTC	CASSDGGLASYEQYF
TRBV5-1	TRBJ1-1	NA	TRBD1	TGCGCCAGCAGCTTGGAGGCAGGGGGATACACTGAAGCTTTCTTT	CASSLEAGGYTEAFF
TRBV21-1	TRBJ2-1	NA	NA	TGTGCCAGCAGCAAGGGTGGTAGCGGGACCGCGGTAAATGAGCAGTTCTTC	CASSKGGSGTAVNEQFF
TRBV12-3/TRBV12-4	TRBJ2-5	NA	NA	TGTGCCAGCAGCCGGGCCGGGGTAGAGACCCAGTACTTC	CASSRAGVETQYF
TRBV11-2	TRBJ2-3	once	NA	TGTGCCAGCAGCTTAGAGAATAGCAGAGATACGCAGTATTTT	CASSLENSRDTQYF
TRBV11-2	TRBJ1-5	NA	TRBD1	TGTGCCAGCAGCCTTACAGGGGGGGATCAGCCCCAGCATTTT	CASSLTGGDQPQHF
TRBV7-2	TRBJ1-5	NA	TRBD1	TGTGCCAGCAGCTACGGGACAGTTAGCAATCAGCCCCAGCATTTT	CASSYGTVSNQPQHF
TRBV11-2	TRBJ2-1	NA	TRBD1	TGTGCCAGCAGCCTGGACAGGTTCAATGAGCAGTTCTTC	CASSLDRFNEQFF
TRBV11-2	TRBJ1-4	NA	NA	TGTGCCAGCAGCCCCCAGCGGTCCTGGAGGGAAAAACTGTTTTTT	CASSPQRSWREKLFF
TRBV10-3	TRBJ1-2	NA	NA	TGTGCCATCGGGCCGAAACAGGCGCCTGGGGTCGGTCGCTACACCTTC	CAIGPKQAPGVGRYTF
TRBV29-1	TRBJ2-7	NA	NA	TGCAGCGTTCAGGGGCCGAACTCCTACGAGCAGTACTTC	CSVQGPNSYEQYF
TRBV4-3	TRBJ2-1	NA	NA	TGCGCCAGCAGCCTAGCTCTGAGCTCCTACAATGAGCAGTTCTTC	CASSLALSSYNEQFF